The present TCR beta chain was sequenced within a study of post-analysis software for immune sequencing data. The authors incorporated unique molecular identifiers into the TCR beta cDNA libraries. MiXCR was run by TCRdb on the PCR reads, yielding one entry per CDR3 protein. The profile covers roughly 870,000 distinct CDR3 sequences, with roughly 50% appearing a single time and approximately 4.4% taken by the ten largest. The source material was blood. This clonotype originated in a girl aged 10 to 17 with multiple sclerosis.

CDR3 DNA sequence: TGTGCCAGCAGTTCTCGCCGGGACATCCGCACAGATACGCAGTATTTT. It yields the protein CASSSRRDIRTDTQYF. V gene TRBV12-3 or TRBV12-4 combines with J gene TRBJ2-3; perhaps TRBD1 as D (6 bases). The CDR3 has 16 residues. V was cut by 4 bases and J by 1 base, with 15 bases left in between.